The 23 T cell receptor beta chains presented below share a single source sample, sequenced in a study of blood T cell repertoires in COVID-19. Here immunoSEQ multiplex PCR was the method, and the copy in TCRdb shows in-frame clones only, minus some. The table records about 74,000 clones, about 88% of them present only once. Material: peripheral blood. The receptors derive from a man aged 70-80 years with active or convalescent COVID-19.

The chain combines TRBV20-1 with TRBJ2-7; TRBD1 is a possible D gene (5 bases). V dropped 3 bases and J dropped 6 bases, with 18 bases sitting between them. Germline-derived CDR1 and CDR2 are DFQATT and SNEGSKA (reference sequence). The length of the CDR3 is 14 residues. The CDR3 protein is CSASIGAVGGEQYF. The CDR3 DNA sequence: TGCAGTGCTAGTATTGGGGCAGTGGGCGGCGAGCAGTACTTC.

This clone was seen only once. This rearrangement joins TRBV27 to TRBJ1-2, with D tentatively TRBD1 (5 bases). Germline lookup yields CDR1 MNHEY and CDR2 SMNVEV (reference sequence). The CDR3 totals 16 residues. V lost 2 bases and J 2 bases, leaving 15 bases between the germline ends. The CDR3, as DNA: TGTGCCAGCAGTTTAACGCCCCAGACAGTCAACTATGGCTACACCTTC. It specifies CASSLTPQTVNYGYTF.

The CDR3 spells CASSIGENDREKLFF. CDR3 coding DNA: TGTGCCAGTAGTATTGGAGAAAATGATCGTGAAAAACTGTTTTTT. The V and J genes are TRBV19 and TRBJ1-4; no clear D. Trimming pared 3 bases from V and 7 bases from J, leaving 15 bases between. CDR3 length: 15 amino acids. Germline-derived CDR1 and CDR2 are LNHDA and SQIVND (reference sequence). Drawing the rest from reference TRBV19 and TRBJ1-4, the complete variable domain is DGGITQSPKYLFRKEGQNVTLSCEQNLNHDAMYWYRQDPGQGLRLIYYSQIVNDFQKGDIAEGYSVSREKKESFPLTVTSAQKNPTAFYLCASSIGENDREKLFFGSGTQLSVL.

The chain joins TRBV27 to TRBJ1-6; maybe TRBD1 (5 bases). The V gene's germline CDR1 is MNHEY and CDR2 SMNVEV (reference sequence). V was shortened by 2 bases and J by 8 bases, with 13 bases between the two germline ends. CDR3 length: 15 amino acids. This chain's CDR3 is CASSLAPRGDSPLHF. The CDR3 DNA reads as TGTGCCAGCAGTTTAGCCCCCCGGGGGGATTCACCCCTCCACTTT.

CDR3 coding DNA: TGTGCCAGCATGTGGACACCAACTTTGGAGCAGTACTTC. Translating it yields CASMWTPTLEQYF. The chain is built from TRBV2 and TRBJ2-7, with D perhaps matching TRBD1 (5 bases). The germline CDR1 and CDR2 sequences are SNHLY and FYNNEI. The ends were cut back, 7 bases at V and 7 bases at J, with 17 bases in the middle. The CDR3 is made up of 13 amino acids.

This sequence joins TRBV19 and TRBJ1-1, with D unclear. Per germline, CDR1 LNHDA and CDR2 SQIVND (reference sequence). This CDR3 has 15 amino acids. With 5 bases removed from V and 4 bases from J, the gap between germline ends came to 17 bases. Here the CDR3 DNA reads TGTGCCAGTAGTCCCGGTCGCGGGCCAGGCACTGAAGCTTTCTTT. Amino acid sequence: CASSPGRGPGTEAFF.

The chain couples TRBV7-9 to TRBJ2-5; 8 positions agree with TRBD2. V shed 4 bases, J shed 5 bases, and the junction held 9 bases outside the gene matches. This CDR3 has 15 residues. Germline values: CDR1 SEHNR, CDR2 FQNEAQ (reference sequence). For the CDR3, the DNA is TGTGCCAGCAGCTCTACTTTAGCGGGATCGGAGACCCAGTACTTC. Translation: CASSSTLAGSETQYF.

V is TRBV5-1 and J is TRBJ1-1; TRBD1 is a possible D gene (5 bases). V lost 0 bases, J lost 0 bases, and 12 bases lay in between. The CDR3 spans 16 residues. The germline V gene encodes CDR1 SGHRS and CDR2 YFSETQ. DNA of the CDR3: TGCGCCAGCAGCTTGGTCCCAGGGTTATTGAACACTGAAGCTTTCTTT. It yields the protein CASSLVPGLLNTEAFF.

The genes are TRBV11-2 and TRBJ2-5, with 11 bases lining up with TRBD1. This CDR3 comprises 15 residues. CDR1 is SGHAT, CDR2 FQNNGV, per germline. Trimming removed 6 bases from V and 5 bases from J; junction bases left unmatched: 8. The CDR3: CASRTGTGGWETQYF. CDR3 bases: TGTGCCAGCAGGACCGGGACAGGGGGTTGGGAGACCCAGTACTTC.

This clone was found a few times. Its ends do not fully match the called genes, so a read error is possible. This chain uses TRBV23-1 with TRBJ1-5; the D gene is possibly TRBD1 (5 bases). TRBV23-1 carries the ORF label, with uncertain function. The CDR3 extends over 15 amino acids. The CDR3 reads CAGRDSQGGSQPQHF. DNA of the CDR3: TGCGCCGGCAGGGATTCGCAGGGAGGTAGTCAGCCCCAGCATTTT.

This sequence joins TRBV5-1 and TRBJ1-5; D may be TRBD1 (5 bases). The V and J ends lost 4 bases and 4 bases respectively, with 15 bases between them. Germline V gene lookup returns CDR1 SGHRS and CDR2 YFSETQ. CDR3 size: 15 residues. The CDR3 loop reads CASSDGTTSNQPQHF. The CDR3 DNA is TGCGCCAGCAGCGATGGGACTACTTCAAATCAGCCCCAGCATTTT.

This clone has a single count. This chain joins TRBV15 and TRBJ2-2; maybe TRBD1 (6 bases). The germline CDR1 and CDR2 sequences are LNHNV and YYDKDF (reference sequence). The CDR3 loop spans 17 amino acids. Trimming cost V 0 bases and J 0 bases, with 11 bases left between them. DNA for the CDR3: TGTGCCACCAGCAGAGATTTCAGGGGTGCGAACACCGGGGAGCTGTTTTTT. It encodes CATSRDFRGANTGELFF.

The chain links TRBV5-1 to TRBJ1-4; D might be TRBD1 (5 bases). This CDR3 comprises 14 residues. Trimming shortened V by 1 base and J by 7 bases, and 11 bases separated the two germline ends. The germline CDR1 and CDR2 sequences are SGHRS and YFSETQ. The CDR3 sequence: CASSLHRLSEKLFF. CDR3 coding DNA: TGCGCCAGCAGCTTGCACAGGCTGAGTGAAAAACTGTTTTTT.

J is TRBJ2-3 and V is TRBV11-3, with 7 nucleotides matching TRBD2. V lost 1 base, J lost 3 bases, and 7 bases stayed unmatched. The germline V gene has CDR1 SGHNT and CDR2 YENEEA. The length of the CDR3 is 16 residues. DNA of the CDR3: TGTGCCAGCAGCTTAGGGGTTGCGGGAGAAACAGATACGCAGTATTTT. Protein: CASSLGVAGETDTQYF.

J is TRBJ1-4 and V is TRBV2; 7 bases line up with TRBD1. Germline V gene data show CDR1 as SNHLY and CDR2 as FYNNEI. Trimming at V came to 4 bases and at J to 4 bases, leaving 6 bases not matched to a gene. This CDR3 contains 15 residues. The DNA for the CDR3 is TGTGCCAGCAGTGTGAACAGGGGCAATAATGAAAAACTGTTTTTT. Translated, it gives CASSVNRGNNEKLFF.

The genes are TRBV2 and TRBJ2-3; TRBD2 might be the D (5 bases). Looked up from germline, CDR1 is SNHLY and CDR2 is FYNNEI. This CDR3 has 13 residues. The V and J ends lost 9 bases and 3 bases respectively, with 13 bases between them. This CDR3 reads CASRTGWTDTQYF. The CDR3 nucleotides are TGTGCCAGTAGGACGGGATGGACAGATACGCAGTATTTT.

This rearrangement joins TRBV10-1 to TRBJ2-2; D might be TRBD2 (5 bases). Germline CDR1 is WNHNN and CDR2 is SYGVQD (reference sequence). The length of the CDR3 is 13 residues. Trimming pared 0 bases from V and 6 bases from J, leaving 5 bases between. This CDR3 reads CASSESGAGELFF. The CDR3 region has the DNA TGCGCCAGCAGTGAGTCGGGAGCCGGGGAGCTGTTTTTT.

This rearrangement joins TRBV28 to TRBJ1-4; 9 nucleotides line up with TRBD1. Trimming at V came to 8 bases and at J to 8 bases, leaving 15 bases not matched to a gene. CDR3 length equals 16 residues. Per germline, CDR1 MDHEN and CDR2 SYDVKM. The CDR3 DNA follows: TGTGCCAGCGGATTAACTACGGGACAGGGTACAGAAAAACTGTTTTTT. It is translated as CASGLTTGQGTEKLFF.

The chain couples TRBV18 to TRBJ1-2; 7 bases align to TRBD1. CDR1 and CDR2 from the germline V gene are KGHSH and LQKENI. The length of the CDR3 is 14 residues. Trimming cost V 6 bases and J 6 bases; bases outside gene matches: 10. CDR3 nucleotides: TGTGCCAGCTCCCTTAACAGGGGCGCAGATGGCTACACCTTC. Amino acids: CASSLNRGADGYTF.

The chain uses TRBV10-3 and TRBJ2-1; D gene ambiguous. Germline CDR1 is ENHRY and CDR2 is SYGVKD. The CDR3 spans 12 residues. V gave up 3 bases and J gave up 5 bases, with 5 bases separating them. CDR3 loop: CAISELNNEQFF. The CDR3 DNA is TGTGCCATCAGTGAACTTAACAATGAGCAGTTCTTC.

CDR3 sequence (DNA): TGTGCCAGCAGCTTTAGACAGGGGATAAGCACAGATACGCAGTATTTT. It codes for CASSFRQGISTDTQYF. The rearrangement links TRBV14 to TRBJ2-3; 8 positions agree with TRBD1. The CDR3 covers 16 residues. V was pared by 5 bases and J by 0 bases, with 7 bases of the junction left unmatched. In germline, CDR1 is SGHDN, CDR2 FVKESK.

The J gene is TRBJ2-5, the V gene TRBV5-4; 11 bases agree with TRBD1. Per the germline V gene, CDR1 is SGHNT and CDR2 is YYREEE (reference sequence). The CDR3 is 16 residues long. The ends lost 5 bases at V and 4 bases at J; junction bases unmatched: 10. The CDR3 DNA reads as TGTGCCAGCAGTTTTTCCGGGACAGGGGGTGGAGAGACCCAGTACTTC. Its translation is CASSFSGTGGGETQYF.

CDR3 in DNA: TGTGCCAGCAGGTTCCGGGGCGGGGAGCTGTTTTTT. It specifies CASRFRGGELFF. This rearrangement joins TRBV12-3 or TRBV12-4 to TRBJ2-2, with D possibly matching TRBD2 (5 bases). V lost 6 bases, J lost 7 bases, and 9 bases lay in between. This CDR3 contains 12 residues.